One and the same sample provided the 17 T cell receptor beta chains below, sequenced in a study of blood T cells in healthy people across ages. A sample-barcoded 5' primer and a J-beta primer mix were used in a second PCR of roughly 6 to 11 cycles. TCRdb itself ran the 5' RACE reads through MiXCR, one entry per CDR3 protein. The sample has some 930,000 distinct CDR3 sequences, 25% to 30% seen once. The same sample was also used in a study of T cells of mothers and their children.

Source material: blood. The receptors here all came from a woman aged 40 to 49 in good health.

The chain joins TRBV4-1 to TRBJ2-7; 11 nucleotides match TRBD1. The CDR3 extends over 18 amino acids. Germline CDR1 and CDR2: MGHRA and YSYEKL. V was clipped by 4 bases and J by 3 bases; unmatched bases: 14. The chain's CDR3 is CASSLQGGSGTGGYEQYF. DNA for the CDR3: TGCGCCAGCAGCCTCCAAGGGGGCTCCGGGACAGGGGGCTACGAGCAGTACTTC.

A word on this clonotype: This may be a read error, as it is one base from a much larger clone. The chain is built from TRBV10-3 and TRBJ2-7; 7 bases match TRBD2. There are 13 residues in the CDR3. CDR1 is ENHRY, CDR2 SYGVKD, per germline. The trim removed 11 bases at V and 9 bases at J, leaving 16 bases unmatched. In DNA form, the CDR3 reads TGTGCCTTAGGGAGCGGGGATCCGGGCGGGCAGTACTTC. Translating gives CALGSGDPGGQYF.

This chain joins TRBV11-2 and TRBJ1-6; D is ambiguous. Trimming stripped 5 bases from V and 10 bases from J, with 15 bases between. The CDR3 has 14 amino acids. Germline V gives CDR1 SGHAT, CDR2 FQNNGV. CDR3 amino acids: CASSPRAPSSPLHF. CDR3 sequence (DNA): TGTGCCAGCAGCCCAAGGGCTCCAAGCTCACCCCTCCACTTT. Full variable domain (missing parts from reference TRBV11-2 and TRBJ1-6): EAGVAQSPRYKIIEKRQSVAFWCNPISGHATLYWYQQILGQGPKLLIQFQNNGVVDDSQLPKDRFSAERLKGVDSTLKIQPAKLEDSAVYLCASSPRAPSSPLHFGNGTRLTVT.

Comments on this clonotype: This may arise from a read error, as a much more abundant clone is one base away. The chain carries TRBV20-1 and TRBJ2-1; D remains unclear. The CDR3 sequence is 13 residues long. Germline lookup yields CDR1 DFQATT and CDR2 SNEGSKA (reference sequence). CDR3 amino acids: CSAGDHVAPLQFF. The DNA for the CDR3 is TGCAGTGCTGGAGATCACGTGGCTCCTTTGCAGTTCTTC.

Worth noting for this clonotype: An end of the junction does not agree with germline; a read error may underlie this. The rearrangement links TRBV6-2 or TRBV6-3 to TRBJ1-2; no reliable D call. CDR3 length equals 14 residues. In germline, CDR1 is MNHEY, CDR2 SVGEGT. CDR3 sequence: CASGYSKADYGYTF. The CDR3 DNA follows: TGTGCCAGCGGTTACTCGAAGGCGGACTATGGCTACACCTTC.

This clonotype has ten or more counts. The chain recombines TRBV7-2 with TRBJ2-5, with TRBD2 matching over 8 bases. CDR1 is SGHTA, CDR2 FQGNSA, per germline. V lost 5 bases, J lost 4 bases, and 3 bases stayed unmatched. This CDR3 contains 13 residues. The CDR3 loop is CASSRLARETQYF. The DNA of the CDR3 is TGTGCCAGCAGCCGACTAGCGCGAGAGACCCAGTACTTC.

This sequence joins TRBV28 and TRBJ2-3; a weak D match, TRBD1 (6 bases). The CDR3 runs 13 residues. Germline lookup yields CDR1 MDHEN and CDR2 SYDVKM. Trimming took off 2 bases at V and 8 bases at J, with 11 bases between the two ends. The CDR3 loop reads CASSLGGLGTQYF. DNA of the CDR3: TGTGCCAGCAGTTTAGGGGGCTTGGGTACGCAGTATTTT.

This clonotype occurred a few times. The chain combines TRBV5-5 with TRBJ1-1; D is unclear. V lost 0 bases and J lost 2, with 11 bases in between. The germline V gene has CDR1 SGHKS and CDR2 YYEKEE (reference sequence). There are 15 residues in the CDR3. CDR3 protein: CASSLGFGSNTEAFF. The DNA of the CDR3 is TGTGCCAGCAGCTTGGGTTTCGGCTCAAACACTGAAGCTTTCTTT.

The V call is TRBV7-9, the J call TRBJ2-3; tentatively, D is TRBD1 (5 bases). Germline CDR1 reads SEHNR; CDR2 reads FQNEAQ (reference sequence). The CDR3 sequence is 14 residues long. Trimming left V 5 bases short and J 2 bases short, with 11 bases between. CDR3 amino acids: CASSQQEHTDTQYF. The CDR3 DNA sequence: TGTGCCAGCAGCCAACAGGAGCACACAGATACGCAGTATTTT.

The table lists this clonotype with many counts. The V and J genes are TRBV5-4 and TRBJ2-6; D uncertain. Germline CDR1 is SGHNT and CDR2 is YYREEE (reference sequence). V gave up 2 bases and J gave up 2 bases, with 11 bases separating them. The CDR3 is made up of 16 amino acids. This CDR3 is CASSFVVGTGANVLTF. Written as DNA, the CDR3 is TGTGCCAGCAGCTTTGTTGTGGGGACTGGGGCCAACGTCCTGACTTTC.

The chain uses TRBV3-1 and TRBJ1-6, with D possibly TRBD1 on 5 matching bases. V lost 0 bases and J lost 9, with 9 bases in between. Germline V gene lookup returns CDR1 LGHDT and CDR2 YNNKEL (reference sequence). This CDR3 spans 14 amino acids. The CDR3 DNA is TGTGCCAGCAGCCAAGATCGGACATCTTCACCCCTCCACTTT. Translating it yields CASSQDRTSSPLHF.

In its sample, this clonotype was seen a few times. This sequence joins TRBV5-6 and TRBJ1-4, with D possibly matching TRBD1 (5 bases). Germline V gene data show CDR1 as SGHDT and CDR2 as YYEEEE. Trimming cost V 6 bases and J 11 bases, with 11 bases left between them. This CDR3 comprises 11 residues. CDR3: CASTRDGKLFF. CDR3 nucleotide sequence: TGTGCCAGCACCCGGGACGGTAAACTGTTTTTT.

The chain is built from TRBV27 and TRBJ1-2; D uncertain. The length of the CDR3 is 15 residues. Per the germline V gene, CDR1 is MNHEY and CDR2 is SMNVEV (reference sequence). The V and J ends lost 4 bases and 5 bases respectively, with 17 bases between them. The CDR3: CASSSRTGLPYGYTF. For the CDR3, the DNA is TGTGCCAGCAGTTCCCGAACGGGGTTACCTTATGGCTACACCTTC.

The chain employs TRBV5-1 and TRBJ1-1, with 8 bases identical to TRBD1. The V and J ends lost 5 bases and 1 base, in that order; junction bases with no gene match: 7. CDR3 length: 15 residues. Germline assignment: CDR1 SGHRS and CDR2 YFSETQ. The CDR3 loop is CASRVATGANTEAFF. The DNA of the CDR3 is TGCGCCAGCAGGGTGGCGACAGGGGCGAACACTGAAGCTTTCTTT.

This clonotype turned up a few times. The chain links TRBV28 to TRBJ2-6; D could derive from TRBD1 or TRBD2 (7 bases each). The V end lost 4 bases, the J end lost 5 bases, and 18 bases lay between the germline ends. CDR3 size: 17 residues. Germline CDR1 reads MDHEN; CDR2 reads SYDVKM. CDR3 bases: TGTGCCAGCAGTTCAAGACAGGGTGGGACTAGGGCCAACGTCCTGACTTTC. Its translation: CASSSRQGGTRANVLTF.

As for this clonotype: It may be a read error: a sequence one base away is much more abundant. The chain recombines TRBV5-4 with TRBJ2-6; TRBD1 is a possible D gene (6 bases). Germline CDR1 SGHNT, CDR2 YYREEE (reference sequence). CDR3 length: 15 amino acids. The CDR3 here is CASSPYRAGANILTF. CDR3 coding DNA: TGTGCCAGCAGCCCCTACAGGGCTGGGGCCAACATCCTGACTTTC.

In this sample, this clonotype turned up many times. Possible read error: a much larger clone is one base away. The chain combines TRBV7-2 with TRBJ2-6; D is possibly TRBD1 (5 bases). The CDR3 totals 16 residues. CDR1 SGHTA and CDR2 FQGNSA come from the germline V gene. CDR3 nucleotide sequence: TGTGCCAGCAGCTTAACCGTTATCTCTGGGGCCAACGTCCGGACTTTC. Protein sequence: CASSLTVISGANVRTF.